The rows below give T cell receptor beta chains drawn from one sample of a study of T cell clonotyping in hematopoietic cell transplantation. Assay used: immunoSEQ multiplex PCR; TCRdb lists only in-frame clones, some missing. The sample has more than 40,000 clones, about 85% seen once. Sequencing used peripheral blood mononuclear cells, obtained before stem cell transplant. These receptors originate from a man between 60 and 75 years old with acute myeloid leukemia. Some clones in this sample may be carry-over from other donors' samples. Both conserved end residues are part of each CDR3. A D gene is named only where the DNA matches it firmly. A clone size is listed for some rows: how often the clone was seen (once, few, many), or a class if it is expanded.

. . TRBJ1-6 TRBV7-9 CAGGPVDSPLHF
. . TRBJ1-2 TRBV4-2 CASSQDRGRANYGYTF
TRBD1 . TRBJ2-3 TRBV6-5 CASKTGQSTDTQYF
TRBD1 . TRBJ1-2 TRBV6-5 CASSYSQTGAGYTF
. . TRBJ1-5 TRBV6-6 CASSYRGWGNQPQHF
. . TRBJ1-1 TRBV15 CATSRGEGLPNTEAFF
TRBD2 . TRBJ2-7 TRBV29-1 CSVEFGLAGINEQYF
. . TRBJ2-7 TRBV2 CASTESIGQYF
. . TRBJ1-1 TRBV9 CASSGAGSEAFF
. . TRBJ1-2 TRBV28 CASRRTGGGYTF
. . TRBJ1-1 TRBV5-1 CASSDTSSLNTEAFF
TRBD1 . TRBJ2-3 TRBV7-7 CASSSGQHTDTQYF
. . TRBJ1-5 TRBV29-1 CSVGGRDSNQPQHF
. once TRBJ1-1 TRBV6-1 CASSVLTENTEAFF
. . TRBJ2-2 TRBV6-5 CASSGSRGVGELFF